This is a list of T cell receptor beta chains from one sample in a study of T cell repertoires in cytomegalovirus infection. TCRdb analysed the reads with MiXCR anew, one entry per CDR3 protein. The profile shows 700,000 to 950,000 distinct CDR3 sequences, roughly 33% of them singletons. These receptors are not linked to any known antigen. The starting material was cultured CD8+ T cells from PBMCs, obtained from culture after CMV antigen stimulation. Receptor source: a human donor in good health (CMV status not recorded). Some clones in this sample may be carry-over from other donors' samples. Each CDR3 is given with its conserved first and last residue. The D gene is left open where the match is weak. Size values are once, few and many counts, or a class for expanded clones, and some rows have none.

-	-	TRBJ2-3	TRBV4-2	TGTGCCAGCAGCCAAGACATCGTCGCGGATACGCAGTATTTT	CASSQDIVADTQYF
-	-	TRBJ1-1	TRBV6-2/TRBV6-3	TGTGCCAGCAGTTTGGGACATACCCGTGCTGAAGCTTTCTTT	CASSLGHTRAEAFF
-	TRBD1	TRBJ1-2	TRBV4-3	TGCGCCAGCAGCCTAATTCTCCGGGACAGGGACGGCTACACCTTC	CASSLILRDRDGYTF
-	TRBD2	TRBJ2-5	TRBV7-9	TGTGCCAGCAGCCTCCCGGGACTATCGTACCAAGAGACCCAGTACTTC	CASSLPGLSYQETQYF
few	-	TRBJ2-3	TRBV7-2	TGTGCCAGCAGCTTTGGTGACAGGACTGGAGATACGCAGTATTTT	CASSFGDRTGDTQYF
few	TRBD2	TRBJ2-5	TRBV7-8	TGTGCCAGCAGCTTCTACCAAGGGACTAGCCGAAGACAGGAGACCCAGTACTTC	CASSFYQGTSRRQETQYF
few	-	TRBJ2-7	TRBV10-3	TGTGCCATCAGTGCAGGGGTCCAGGCGGTCGAGCAGTACTTC	CAISAGVQAVEQYF
many	TRBD1	TRBJ2-5	TRBV7-9	TGTGCCAGCAGCTTCCTAGGACAGGGCGGGGAGACCCAGTACTTC	CASSFLGQGGETQYF
-	TRBD2	TRBJ2-1	TRBV4-1	TGCGCCAGCAGCCAAGAGGGGACTAGCGGGGGGAATGAGCAGTTCTTC	CASSQEGTSGGNEQFF
-	-	TRBJ1-5	TRBV20-1	TGCAGTGCTAGAGAAATGGGGACAAGTCAGCCCCAGCATTTT	CSAREMGTSQPQHF
few	TRBD1	TRBJ1-2	TRBV5-4	TGTGCCAGCAGCATAGACAGGGGATATGGCTACACCTTC	CASSIDRGYGYTF
-	-	TRBJ1-1	TRBV24-1	TGTGCCACCAGTGATTTGGCCGGGTTCGGCTTAGGGCGGGGTAACACTGAAGCTTTCTTT	CATSDLAGFGLGRGNTEAFF
-	-	TRBJ2-6	TRBV7-6	TGTGCCAGCAGCCCAACTACAGGGTCTGGGGCCAACGTCCTGACTTTC	CASSPTTGSGANVLTF
-	TRBD1	TRBJ2-3	TRBV7-2	TGTGCCAGCAGCGTTACAGGGGGCGCGACAGATACGCAGTATTTT	CASSVTGGATDTQYF
few	-	TRBJ2-7	TRBV6-1	TGTGCCAGCACCTCCCCAAACGGGTTTCTGTACGAGCAGTACTTC	CASTSPNGFLYEQYF
-	-	TRBJ2-4	TRBV6-2/TRBV6-3	TGTGCCAGCAGTTCGGACGGAAACATTCAGTACTTC	CASSSDGNIQYF
few	-	TRBJ1-1	TRBV6-6	TGTGCCAGCAGTAACTTCCTTTTGAACACTGAAGCTTTCTTT	CASSNFLLNTEAFF
-	-	TRBJ2-1	TRBV6-6	TGTGCCAGCACGGGGCAGGGCTACAATGAGCAGTTCTTC	CASTGQGYNEQFF
-	-	TRBJ1-1	TRBV5-1	TGCGCCAGCAGCTTGGGGCCGACAGGCGGAACTGAAGCTTTCTTT	CASSLGPTGGTEAFF
many	-	TRBJ1-6	TRBV19	TGTGCCAGTAGTATAGCAGGGACACCCCTCCACTTT	CASSIAGTPLHF